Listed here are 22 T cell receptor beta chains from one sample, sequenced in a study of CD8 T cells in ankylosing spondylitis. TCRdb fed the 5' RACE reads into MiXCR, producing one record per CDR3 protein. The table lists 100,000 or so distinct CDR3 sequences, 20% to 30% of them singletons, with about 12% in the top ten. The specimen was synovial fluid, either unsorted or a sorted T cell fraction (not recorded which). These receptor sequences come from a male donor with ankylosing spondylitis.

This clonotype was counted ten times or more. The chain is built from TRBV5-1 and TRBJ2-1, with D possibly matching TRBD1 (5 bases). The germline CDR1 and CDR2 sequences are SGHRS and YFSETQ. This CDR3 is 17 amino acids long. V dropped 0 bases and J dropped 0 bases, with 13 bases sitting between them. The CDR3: CASSLVSRASSYNEQFF. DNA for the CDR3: TGCGCCAGCAGCTTGGTTTCCAGGGCCAGCTCCTACAATGAGCAGTTCTTC.

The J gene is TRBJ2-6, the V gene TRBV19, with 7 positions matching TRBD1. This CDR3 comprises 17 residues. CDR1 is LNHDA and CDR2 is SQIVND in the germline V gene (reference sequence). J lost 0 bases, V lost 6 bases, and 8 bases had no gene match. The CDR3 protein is CASRRQGLSSGANVLTF. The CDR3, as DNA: TGTGCCAGTAGACGACAGGGTTTATCCTCTGGGGCCAACGTCCTGACTTTC.

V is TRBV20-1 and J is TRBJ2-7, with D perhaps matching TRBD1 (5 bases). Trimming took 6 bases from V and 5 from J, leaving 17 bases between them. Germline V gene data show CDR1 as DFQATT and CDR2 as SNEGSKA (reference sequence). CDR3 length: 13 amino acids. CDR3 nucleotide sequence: TGCAGTGCCACCCAGGGCAGGGCCAACGAGCAGTACTTC. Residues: CSATQGRANEQYF.

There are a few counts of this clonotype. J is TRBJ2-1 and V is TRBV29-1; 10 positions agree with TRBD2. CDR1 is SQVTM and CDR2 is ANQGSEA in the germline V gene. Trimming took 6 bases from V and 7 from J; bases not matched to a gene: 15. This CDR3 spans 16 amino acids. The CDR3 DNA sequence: TGCAGCGTCCATTACCCAGCGGGAGGGCCCAGTAATGAGCAGTTCTTC. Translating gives CSVHYPAGGPSNEQFF.

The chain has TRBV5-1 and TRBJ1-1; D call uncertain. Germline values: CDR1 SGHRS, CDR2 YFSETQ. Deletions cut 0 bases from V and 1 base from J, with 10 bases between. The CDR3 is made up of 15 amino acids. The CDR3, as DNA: TGCGCCAGCAGCTTGGTGGATGGGTGGAACACTGAAGCTTTCTTT. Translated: CASSLVDGWNTEAFF.

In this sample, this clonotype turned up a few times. CDR3: CASKGGGTDEQFF. The DNA for the CDR3 is TGTGCCAGTAAGGGGGGCGGGACCGATGAGCAGTTCTTC. The chain carries TRBV11-3 and TRBJ2-1; perhaps D is TRBD1 or TRBD2 (6 bases each). Germline CDR1 SGHNT, CDR2 YENEEA. V was shortened by 9 bases and J by 8 bases, with 17 bases between the two germline ends. This CDR3 has 13 amino acids.

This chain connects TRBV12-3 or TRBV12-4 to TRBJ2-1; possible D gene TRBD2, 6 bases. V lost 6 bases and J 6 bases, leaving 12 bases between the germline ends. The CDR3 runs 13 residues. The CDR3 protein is CASRRGTGNEQFF. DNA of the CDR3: TGTGCCAGCAGGCGAGGGACTGGCAATGAGCAGTTCTTC.

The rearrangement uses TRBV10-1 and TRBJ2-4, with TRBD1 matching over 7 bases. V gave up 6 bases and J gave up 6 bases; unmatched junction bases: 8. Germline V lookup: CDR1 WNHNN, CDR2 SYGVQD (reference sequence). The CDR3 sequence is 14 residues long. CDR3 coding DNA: TGCGCCAGCAGCGAGACAGGGATAGGAAACATTCAGTACTTC. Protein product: CASSETGIGNIQYF.

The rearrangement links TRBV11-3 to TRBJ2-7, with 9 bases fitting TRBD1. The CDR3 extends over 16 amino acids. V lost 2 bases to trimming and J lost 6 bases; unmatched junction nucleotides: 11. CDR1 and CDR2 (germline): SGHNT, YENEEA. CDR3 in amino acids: CASSLRGPDRGAEQYF. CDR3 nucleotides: TGTGCCAGCAGCTTACGGGGTCCGGACAGGGGCGCCGAGCAGTACTTC.

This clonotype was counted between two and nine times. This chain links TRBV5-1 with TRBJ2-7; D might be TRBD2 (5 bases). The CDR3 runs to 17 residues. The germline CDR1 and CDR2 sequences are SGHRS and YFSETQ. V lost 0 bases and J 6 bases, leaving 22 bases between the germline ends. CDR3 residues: CASSLGGGVVGSSEQYF. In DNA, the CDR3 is TGCGCCAGCAGCTTGGGGGGTGGTGTCGTTGGGAGTAGCGAGCAGTACTTC.

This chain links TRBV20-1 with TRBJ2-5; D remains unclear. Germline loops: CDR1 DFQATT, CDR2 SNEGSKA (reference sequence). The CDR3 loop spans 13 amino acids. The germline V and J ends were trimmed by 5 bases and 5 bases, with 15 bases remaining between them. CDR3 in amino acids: CSARGPLGETQYF. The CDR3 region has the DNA TGCAGTGCTCGTGGACCCCTGGGGGAGACCCAGTACTTC.

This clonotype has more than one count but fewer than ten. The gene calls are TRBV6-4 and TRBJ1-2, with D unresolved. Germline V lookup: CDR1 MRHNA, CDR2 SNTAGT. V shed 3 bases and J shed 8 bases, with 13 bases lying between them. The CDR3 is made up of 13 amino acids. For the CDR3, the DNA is TGTGCCAGCAGTGAAAATGGGCGATGGGGCTACACCTTC. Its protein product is CASSENGRWGYTF.

The CDR3 bases are TGTGCCAGCAGTGTCCTAGCGGGTGATAGTGGTGAGCAGTTCTTC. This codes for CASSVLAGDSGEQFF. The V and J genes are TRBV2 and TRBJ2-1, with 8 bases that match TRBD2. J gave up 9 bases and V 4 bases, and 11 bases lay outside the gene matches. Germline V gene lookup returns CDR1 SNHLY and CDR2 FYNNEI. The CDR3 runs 15 residues.

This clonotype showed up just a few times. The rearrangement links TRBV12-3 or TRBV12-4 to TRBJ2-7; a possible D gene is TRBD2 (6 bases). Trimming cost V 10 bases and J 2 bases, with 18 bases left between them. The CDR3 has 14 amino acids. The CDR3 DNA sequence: TGTGCCACCTCCTGGGCGGAGGGGCCCTACGAGCAGTACTTC. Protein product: CATSWAEGPYEQYF.

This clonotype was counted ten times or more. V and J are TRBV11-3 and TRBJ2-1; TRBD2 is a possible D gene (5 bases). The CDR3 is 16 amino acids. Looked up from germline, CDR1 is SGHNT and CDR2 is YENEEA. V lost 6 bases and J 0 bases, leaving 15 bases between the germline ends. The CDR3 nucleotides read TGTGCCAGCAGACCTCCTGGGAGCAGCTCCTACAATGAGCAGTTCTTC. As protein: CASRPPGSSSYNEQFF.

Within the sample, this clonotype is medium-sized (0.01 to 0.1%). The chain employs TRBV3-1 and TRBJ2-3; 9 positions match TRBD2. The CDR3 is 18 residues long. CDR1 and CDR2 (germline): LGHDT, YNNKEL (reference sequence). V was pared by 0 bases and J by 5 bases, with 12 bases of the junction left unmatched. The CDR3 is CASSQDPADAGGVDTQYF. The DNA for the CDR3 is TGTGCCAGCAGCCAAGATCCGGCTGACGCGGGAGGGGTAGATACGCAGTATTTT.

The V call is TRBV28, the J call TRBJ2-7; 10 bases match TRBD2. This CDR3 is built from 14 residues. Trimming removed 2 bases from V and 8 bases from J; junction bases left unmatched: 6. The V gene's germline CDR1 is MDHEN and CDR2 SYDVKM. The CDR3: CASSLMASGSKQYV. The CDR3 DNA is TGTGCCAGCAGTTTAATGGCTAGCGGGAGTAAGCAGTACGTC.

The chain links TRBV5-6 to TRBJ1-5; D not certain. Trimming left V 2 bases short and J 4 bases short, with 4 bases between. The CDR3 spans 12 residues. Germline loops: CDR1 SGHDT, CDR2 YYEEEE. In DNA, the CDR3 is TGTGCCAGCAGCTTAATTAATCAGCCCCAGCATTTT. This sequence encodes CASSLINQPQHF.

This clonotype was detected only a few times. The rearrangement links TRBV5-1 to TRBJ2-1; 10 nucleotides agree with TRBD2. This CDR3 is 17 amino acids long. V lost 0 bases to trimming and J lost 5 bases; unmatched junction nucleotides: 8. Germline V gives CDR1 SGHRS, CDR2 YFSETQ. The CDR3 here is CASSLGQREGRDNEQFF. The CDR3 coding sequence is TGCGCCAGCAGCTTGGGCCAGCGGGAGGGCCGGGACAATGAGCAGTTCTTC.

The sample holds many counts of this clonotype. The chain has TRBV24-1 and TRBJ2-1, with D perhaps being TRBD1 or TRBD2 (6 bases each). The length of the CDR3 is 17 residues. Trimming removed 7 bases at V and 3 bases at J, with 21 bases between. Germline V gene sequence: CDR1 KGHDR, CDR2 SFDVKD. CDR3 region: CATSLSVRGADYNEQFF. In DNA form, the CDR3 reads TGTGCCACCAGCCTCAGCGTTAGGGGGGCGGACTACAATGAGCAGTTCTTC.

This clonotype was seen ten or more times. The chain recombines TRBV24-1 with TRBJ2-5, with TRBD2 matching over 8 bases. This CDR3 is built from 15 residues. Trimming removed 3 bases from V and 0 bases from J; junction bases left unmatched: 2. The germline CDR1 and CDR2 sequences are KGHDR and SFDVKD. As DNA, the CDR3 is TGTGCCACCAGTGATATGACTAGCGACCAAGAGACCCAGTACTTC. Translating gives CATSDMTSDQETQYF.

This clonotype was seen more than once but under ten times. The CDR3: CASRWGSSYNEQFF. The CDR3, as DNA: TGTGCCTCCCGGTGGGGGAGCTCCTACAATGAGCAGTTCTTC. The genes are TRBV2 and TRBJ2-1; perhaps D is TRBD1 or TRBD2 (5 bases each). V was cut by 11 bases and J by 0 bases, with 14 bases left in between. This CDR3 contains 14 residues. The V gene's germline CDR1 is SNHLY and CDR2 FYNNEI.